A single sample is the source of the 28 T cell receptor beta chains below, sequenced in a study of OX40 agonist ivuxolimab in advanced cancers. Data came from immunoSEQ multiplex PCR; TCRdb stores just in-frame clones and leaves some out. The data hold some 100,000 clones, with approximately 90% observed a single time. Material: CD4+ or CD8+ T cells sorted from blood, obtained in a trial of the OX40 agonist ivuxolimab. All receptors come from an adult with an advanced solid tumor such as melanoma, head and neck, liver or kidney cancer.

The V gene is TRBV2, the J gene TRBJ2-2; no reliable D call. V was cut by 6 bases and J by 7 bases, with 9 bases left in between. This CDR3 spans 12 amino acids. The V gene's germline CDR1 is SNHLY and CDR2 FYNNEI. CDR3 coding DNA: TGTGCCAGCAGCGGGTTTATCGGGGAGCTGTTTTTT. This codes for CASSGFIGELFF.

V is TRBV6-5 and J is TRBJ2-1; D is possibly TRBD1 (5 bases). Germline V CDR1 and CDR2: MNHEY, SVGAGI. This CDR3 spans 15 amino acids. Between the trimmed V and J ends, which lost 2 bases and 4 bases, there was a span of 12 bases. This CDR3 reads CASSYRGSDYNEQFF. In DNA, the CDR3 is TGTGCCAGCAGTTACAGGGGCTCGGATTACAATGAGCAGTTCTTC.

CDR3 coding DNA: TGTGCCAGTAGTATACAGACGAACACTGAAGCTTTCTTT. Protein sequence: CASSIQTNTEAFF. The V gene is TRBV19, the J gene TRBJ1-1, with unresolved D. This CDR3 contains 13 residues. Trimming cost V 2 bases and J 1 base, with 5 bases left between them. CDR1 is LNHDA and CDR2 is SQIVND in the germline V gene (reference sequence).

The chain carries TRBV11-2 and TRBJ2-3; 8 nucleotides agree with TRBD2. The junction had 5 bases not matched to a gene; V was cut back by 1 base and J by 2 bases. Germline V gene lookup returns CDR1 SGHAT and CDR2 FQNNGV. This CDR3 is built from 16 residues. This CDR3 is CASSLVSGGPTDTQYF. The CDR3 DNA sequence: TGTGCCAGCAGCTTAGTAAGCGGGGGACCCACAGATACGCAGTATTTT.

The sample holds one count of this clone. The chain employs TRBV9 and TRBJ1-4; D not certain. Trimming removed 0 bases from V and 4 bases from J, with 7 bases in between. Per germline, CDR1 SGDLS and CDR2 YYNGEE. This CDR3 has 14 residues. The CDR3 sequence: CASSVGQRNEKLFF. The CDR3 coding sequence is TGTGCCAGCAGCGTAGGTCAGCGTAATGAAAAACTGTTTTTT. Full variable domain (outside the CDR3, taken from reference TRBV9 and TRBJ1-4): DSGVTQTPKHLITATGQRVTLRCSPRSGDLSVYWYQQSLDQGLQFLIQYYNGEERAKGNILERFSAQQFPDLHSELNLSSLELGDSALYFCASSVGQRNEKLFFGSGTQLSVL.

The chain joins TRBV11-2 to TRBJ1-3, with 10 bases aligning to TRBD1. This CDR3 has 14 amino acids. Germline CDR1 is SGHAT and CDR2 is FQNNGV. V dropped 5 bases and J dropped 6; count of bases not matched to a gene: 4. CDR3 in amino acids: CASSPGTGVNTIYF. The DNA of the CDR3 is TGTGCCAGCAGCCCCGGGACAGGGGTAAACACCATATATTTT.

The gene calls are TRBV28 and TRBJ1-2; D may be TRBD1 (5 bases). Germline loops: CDR1 MDHEN, CDR2 SYDVKM. V shed 3 bases and J shed 10 bases, with 15 bases lying between them. The CDR3 has 13 residues. The CDR3 nucleotides are TGTGCCAGCAGTTTGGGGGGTCCTTTAACCTACACCTTC. Its protein is CASSLGGPLTYTF.

This clone has only one observation. This sequence joins TRBV7-2 and TRBJ1-3; possibly TRBD1 for D (5 bases). The CDR3 covers 16 residues. Germline values: CDR1 SGHTA, CDR2 FQGNSA. Between the trimmed V and J ends, which lost 1 base and 1 base, there was a span of 11 bases. CDR3 nucleotide sequence: TGTGCCAGCAGCTTAGTCGGAGGGGCATCTGGAAACACCATATATTTT. It encodes CASSLVGGASGNTIYF.

V gene TRBV19 combines with J gene TRBJ1-6, with TRBD1 matching over 7 bases. V lost 6 bases, J lost 8 bases, and 13 bases stayed unmatched. Germline lookup yields CDR1 LNHDA and CDR2 SQIVND (reference sequence). The CDR3 has 16 amino acids. DNA of the CDR3: TGTGCCAGTAGAACGATCGAGACAGGGCAGGATTCACCCCTCCACTTT. Translation gives CASRTIETGQDSPLHF.

This clone turned up a few times. The chain has TRBV7-2 and TRBJ1-1; a possible D gene is TRBD1 (6 bases). Looked up from germline, CDR1 is SGHTA and CDR2 is FQGNSA. The V gene lost 4 bases and the J gene lost 8 bases, with 14 bases spanning the gap. This CDR3 comprises 13 residues. The chain's CDR3 is CASSSELDREAFF. DNA for the CDR3: TGTGCCAGCAGCTCCGAGCTAGACAGGGAAGCTTTCTTT. The whole variable domain, remainder taken from reference TRBV7-2 and TRBJ1-1, is GAGVSQSPSNKVTEKGKDVELRCDPISGHTALYWYRQSLGQGLEFLIYFQGNSAPDKSGLPSDRFSAERTGGSVSTLTIQRTQQEDSAVYLCASSSELDREAFFGQGTRLTVV.

This clone was found a few times. The V and J genes are TRBV18 and TRBJ1-5; 9 bases fit TRBD1. The CDR3 loop spans 15 amino acids. The junction had 6 bases not matched to a gene; V was cut back by 3 bases and J by 6 bases. In germline, CDR1 is KGHSH, CDR2 LQKENI. CDR3 sequence (DNA): TGTGCCAGCTCACCTATTGGGACAGGGAGTCAGCCCCAGCATTTT. It codes for CASSPIGTGSQPQHF.

V is TRBV5-4 and J is TRBJ1-1, with D perhaps matching TRBD1 (5 bases). This CDR3 has 14 residues. Between the trimmed V and J ends, which lost 0 bases and 4 bases, there was a span of 10 bases. Germline V lookup: CDR1 SGHNT, CDR2 YYREEE (reference sequence). The CDR3 sequence is CASSLAGHITEAFF. The CDR3 region has the DNA TGTGCCAGCAGCTTGGCAGGGCATATCACTGAAGCTTTCTTT. Based on the CDR3 plus reference TRBV5-4 and TRBJ1-1, the full variable domain is ETGVTQSPTHLIKTRGQQVTLRCSSQSGHNTVSWYQQALGQGPQFIFQYYREEENGRGNFPPRFSGLQFPNYSSELNVNALELDDSALYLCASSLAGHITEAFFGQGTRLTVV.

The CDR3 DNA sequence: TGTGCCAGCAAGGAAACTGTAGGCGAGCAGTACTTC. Its protein product is CASKETVGEQYF. The chain is built from TRBV6-5 and TRBJ2-7; D remains ambiguous. The CDR3 spans 12 residues. Germline V gives CDR1 MNHEY, CDR2 SVGAGI. Trimming removed 7 bases from V and 6 bases from J, with 13 bases in between.

CDR3 amino acids: CASSHRRGGREQYF. The CDR3 region has the DNA TGTGCCAGCAGCCACAGACGTGGGGGAAGGGAGCAGTACTTC. J is TRBJ2-7 and V is TRBV7-8; D could derive from TRBD1 or TRBD2 (5 bases each). The CDR3 runs 14 residues. V was cut by 5 bases and J by 7 bases, with 18 bases left in between. Germline V gene lookup returns CDR1 SGHVS and CDR2 FQNEAQ. Combining the CDR3 with reference TRBV7-8 and TRBJ2-7 gives the whole variable domain GAGVSQSPRYKVAKRGQDVALRCDPISGHVSLFWYQQALGQGPEFLTYFQNEAQLDKSGLPSDRFFAERPEGSVSTLKIQRTQQEDSAVYLCASSHRRGGREQYFGPGTRLTVT.

As regards this clone: The same CDR3 is also encoded by other DNA sequences in this sample. This chain uses TRBV5-6 with TRBJ1-6; D uncertain. Germline-derived CDR1 and CDR2 are SGHDT and YYEEEE. V lost 3 bases and J lost 15, with 13 bases in between. This CDR3 has 12 residues. The CDR3 DNA sequence: TGTGCCAGCAGCTCGGGCCAGCTATACCTCCACTTT. Its protein product is CASSSGQLYLHF.

This chain uses TRBV5-1 with TRBJ2-7, with TRBD1 matching 7 bases. Germline V gene data show CDR1 as SGHRS and CDR2 as YFSETQ. V was pared by 0 bases and J by 0 bases, with 3 bases of the junction left unmatched. The CDR3 is made up of 15 amino acids. CDR3 residues: CASSLVTGSSYEQYF. The CDR3 DNA sequence: TGCGCCAGCAGCTTGGTGACAGGGAGCTCCTACGAGCAGTACTTC.

CDR3 sequence (DNA): TGCGCCAGCAGCCAAGGAGGAGTCAATGAGCAGTTCTTC. This translates into CASSQGGVNEQFF. The V and J genes are TRBV4-3 and TRBJ2-1; D remains ambiguous. V was clipped by 1 base and J by 6 bases, with 7 bases between them. Germline V lookup: CDR1 LGHNA, CDR2 YSLEER. This CDR3 comprises 13 residues.

This chain connects TRBV9 to TRBJ2-7; 9 bases match TRBD1. This CDR3 spans 15 amino acids. V trimming: 2 bases; J trimming: 6 bases; junction bases outside the gene matches: 9. Germline V gene data show CDR1 as SGDLS and CDR2 as YYNGEE. CDR3 in DNA: TGTGCCAGCAGCGTGACTTGGGGGACAGGGACCGAGCAGTACTTC. It specifies CASSVTWGTGTEQYF.

This sequence joins TRBV6-1 and TRBJ2-3; TRBD1 matches 7 bases. There are 15 residues in the CDR3. Germline values: CDR1 MNHNS, CDR2 SASEGT. The V segment lost 0 bases and the J segment 2 bases; nucleotides outside the gene matches: 2. The CDR3 loop reads CASSEATGNTDTQYF. CDR3 DNA sequence: TGTGCCAGCAGTGAAGCGACAGGGAACACAGATACGCAGTATTTT.

The chain is built from TRBV2 and TRBJ1-1, with a weak D call TRBD1 (6 bases). The germline V gene has CDR1 SNHLY and CDR2 FYNNEI. Trimming left V 6 bases short and J 6 bases short, with 11 bases between. The CDR3 spans 12 residues. The CDR3 nucleotides are TGTGCCAGCAGGAGACAGGTCCCTGAAGCTTTCTTT. Translation gives CASRRQVPEAFF. The full variable domain, with the rest looked up from reference TRBV2 and TRBJ1-1, is EPEVTQTPSHQVTQMGQEVILRCVPISNHLYFYWYRQILGQKVEFLVSFYNNEISEKSEIFDDQFSVERPDGSNFTLKIRSTKLEDSAMYFCASRRQVPEAFFGQGTRLTVV.

This chain links TRBV7-2 with TRBJ1-2; the match to TRBD1 covers 7 bases. CDR3 length: 14 residues. In germline, CDR1 is SGHTA, CDR2 FQGNSA. After removal of 0 bases from V and 4 bases from J, the junction contained 2 bases not matched to a gene. Written as DNA, the CDR3 is TGTGCCAGCAGCTTAGCCACAGGGGCCTATGGCTACACCTTC. Translation gives CASSLATGAYGYTF.

This clone was picked up a small number of times. This chain connects TRBV10-3 to TRBJ2-5; D gene uncertain. V lost 0 bases, J lost 10 bases, and 9 bases lay in between. In germline, CDR1 is ENHRY, CDR2 SYGVKD. The CDR3 totals 12 residues. CDR3 nucleotides: TGTGCCATCAGTGAGTCGGAGACGGGCCAGTACTTC. Translated, it gives CAISESETGQYF.

The rearrangement joins TRBV6-4 to TRBJ2-1; 9 bases fit TRBD1. Trimming took 5 bases from V and 8 from J; bases not matched to a gene: 7. CDR1 is MRHNA, CDR2 SNTAGT, per germline. The CDR3 consists of 14 residues. CDR3 residues: CASSRDRESHEQFF. The CDR3 nucleotides are TGTGCCAGCAGTCGGGACAGGGAGAGTCATGAGCAGTTCTTC.

The chain joins TRBV7-9 to TRBJ2-7; D is undetermined. Germline CDR1 SEHNR, CDR2 FQNEAQ (reference sequence). The length of the CDR3 is 13 residues. Trimming pared 2 bases from V and 5 bases from J, leaving 10 bases between. The CDR3 is CASSLFRADEQYF. The CDR3 coding sequence is TGTGCCAGCAGCTTATTTAGGGCCGACGAGCAGTACTTC.

The V call is TRBV29-1, the J call TRBJ1-1, with TRBD1 as a possible D gene (6 bases). V shed 4 bases and J shed 0 bases, with 9 bases lying between them. Per the germline V gene, CDR1 is SQVTM and CDR2 is ANQGSEA. The CDR3 totals 13 residues. CDR3 loop: CSVAGQLNTEAFF. The CDR3 bases are TGCAGCGTTGCCGGACAGTTGAACACTGAAGCTTTCTTT.

The chain employs TRBV6-1 and TRBJ1-4; tentatively, D is TRBD1 (5 bases). Trimming removed 6 bases from V and 5 bases from J, with 10 bases in between. The CDR3 is 13 residues long. Germline V gives CDR1 MNHNS, CDR2 SASEGT. CDR3 residues: CASSGTGNEKLFF. DNA of the CDR3: TGTGCCAGCAGCGGGACGGGGAATGAAAAACTGTTTTTT.

The chain links TRBV30 to TRBJ2-1; TRBD2 agrees at 12 bases. Germline-derived CDR1 and CDR2 are GTSNPN and SVGIG (reference sequence). Trimming at V came to 3 bases and at J to 0 bases, leaving 3 bases not matched to a gene. CDR3 length: 16 residues. CDR3 in DNA: TGTGCCTGGAGGCTAGCGGGGGGGTACTCCTACAATGAGCAGTTCTTC. It translates to CAWRLAGGYSYNEQFF.

The chain carries TRBV7-4 and TRBJ1-6, with D perhaps TRBD1 (5 bases). CDR1 and CDR2 from the germline V gene are SGHVT and SQSDAQ. Trimming stripped 2 bases from V and 5 bases from J, with 31 bases between. The CDR3 totals 22 residues. DNA of the CDR3: TGTGCCAGCAGCTTATGGAGGGGAAGACTGCGCACCACCCCCTATCATAATTCACCCCTCCACTTT. Encoded protein: CASSLWRGRLRTTPYHNSPLHF.